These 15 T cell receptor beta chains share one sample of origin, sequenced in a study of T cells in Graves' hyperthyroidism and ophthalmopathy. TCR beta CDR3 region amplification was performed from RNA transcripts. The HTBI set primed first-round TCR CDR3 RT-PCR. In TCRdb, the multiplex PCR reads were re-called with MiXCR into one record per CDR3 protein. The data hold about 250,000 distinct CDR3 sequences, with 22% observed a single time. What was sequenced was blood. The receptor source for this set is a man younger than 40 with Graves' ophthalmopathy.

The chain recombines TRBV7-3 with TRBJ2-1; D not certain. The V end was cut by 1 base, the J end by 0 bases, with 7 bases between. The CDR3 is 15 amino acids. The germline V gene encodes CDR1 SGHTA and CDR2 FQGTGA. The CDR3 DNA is TGTGCCAGCAGCTTAATGAGTGACTCCTACAATGAGCAGTTCTTC. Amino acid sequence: CASSLMSDSYNEQFF.

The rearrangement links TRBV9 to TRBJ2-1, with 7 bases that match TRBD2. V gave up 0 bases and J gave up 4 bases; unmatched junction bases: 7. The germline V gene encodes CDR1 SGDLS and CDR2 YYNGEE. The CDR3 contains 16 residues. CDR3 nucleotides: TGTGCCAGCAGCGTAGCAGGTCTAGCGGCTTACAATGAGCAGTTCTTC. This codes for CASSVAGLAAYNEQFF.

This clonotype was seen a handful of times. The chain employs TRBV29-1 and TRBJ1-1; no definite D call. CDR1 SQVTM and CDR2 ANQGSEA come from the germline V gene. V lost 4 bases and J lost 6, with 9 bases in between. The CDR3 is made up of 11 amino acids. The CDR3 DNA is TGCAGCGTTGCTGCGGGTGCTGAAGCTTTCTTT. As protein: CSVAAGAEAFF.

DNA for the CDR3: TGTGCCAGCTCATCATCAGACACCGGGGAGCTGTTTTTT. Residues: CASSSSDTGELFF. The gene calls are TRBV18 and TRBJ2-2; D gene uncertain. V lost 5 bases and J 3 bases, leaving 7 bases between the germline ends. The CDR3 consists of 13 residues. Germline V gene lookup returns CDR1 KGHSH and CDR2 LQKENI.

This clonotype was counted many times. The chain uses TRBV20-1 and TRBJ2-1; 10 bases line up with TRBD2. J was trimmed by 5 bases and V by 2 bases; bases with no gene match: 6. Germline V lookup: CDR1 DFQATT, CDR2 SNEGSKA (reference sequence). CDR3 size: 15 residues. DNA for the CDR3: TGCAGTGCTAGATTGGCTAGCGGGAGTCACAATGAGCAGTTCTTC. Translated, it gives CSARLASGSHNEQFF.

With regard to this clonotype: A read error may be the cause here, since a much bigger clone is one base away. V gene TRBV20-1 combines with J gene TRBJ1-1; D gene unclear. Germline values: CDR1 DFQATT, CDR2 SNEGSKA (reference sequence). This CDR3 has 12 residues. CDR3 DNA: TGCAGTGCGTTGGGGATGAACGCTGAAGCTCTCTTT. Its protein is CSALGMNAEALF.

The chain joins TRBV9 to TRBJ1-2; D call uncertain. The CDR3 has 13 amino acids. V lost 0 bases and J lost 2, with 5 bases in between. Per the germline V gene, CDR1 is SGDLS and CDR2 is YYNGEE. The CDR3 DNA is TGTGCCAGCAGCGTAGACGGGAACTATGGCTACACCTTC. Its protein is CASSVDGNYGYTF.

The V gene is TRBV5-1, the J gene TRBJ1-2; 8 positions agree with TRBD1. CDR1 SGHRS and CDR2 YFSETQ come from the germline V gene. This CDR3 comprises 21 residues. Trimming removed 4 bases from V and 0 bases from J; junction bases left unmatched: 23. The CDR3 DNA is TGCGCCAGCAGCATCCCCACGTCCCCGGACAGGGAGGGGGCTTCTAACTATGGCTACACCTTC. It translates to CASSIPTSPDREGASNYGYTF.

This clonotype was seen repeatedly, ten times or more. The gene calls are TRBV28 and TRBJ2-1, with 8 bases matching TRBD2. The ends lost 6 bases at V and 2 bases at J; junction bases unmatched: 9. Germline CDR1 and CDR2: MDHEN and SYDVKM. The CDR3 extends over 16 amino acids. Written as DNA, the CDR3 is TGTGCCAGCAGGTCTCCCACTAGCGGTACCTACAATGAGCAGTTCTTC. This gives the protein CASRSPTSGTYNEQFF.

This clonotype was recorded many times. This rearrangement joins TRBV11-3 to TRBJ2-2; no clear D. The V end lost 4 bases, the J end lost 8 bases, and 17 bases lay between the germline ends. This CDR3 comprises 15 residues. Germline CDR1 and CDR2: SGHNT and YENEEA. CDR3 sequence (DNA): TGTGCCAGCAGCTCAAGGTCCCCGACGGAAGGGGAGCTGTTTTTT. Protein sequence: CASSSRSPTEGELFF.

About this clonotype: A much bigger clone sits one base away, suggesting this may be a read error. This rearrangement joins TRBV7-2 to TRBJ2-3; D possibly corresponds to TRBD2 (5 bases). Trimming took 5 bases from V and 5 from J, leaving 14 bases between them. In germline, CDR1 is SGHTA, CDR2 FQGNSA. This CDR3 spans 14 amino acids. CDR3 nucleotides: TGTGCCAGCAGCGCCGGACCGGAGGTAGATACGCAGTATTTT. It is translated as CASSAGPEVDTQYF.

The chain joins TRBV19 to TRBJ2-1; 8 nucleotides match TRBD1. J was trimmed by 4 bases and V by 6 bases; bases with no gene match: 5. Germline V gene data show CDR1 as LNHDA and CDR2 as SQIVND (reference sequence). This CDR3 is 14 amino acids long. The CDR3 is CASRRQGTYNEQFF. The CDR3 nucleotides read TGTGCCAGTAGACGACAGGGGACTTACAATGAGCAGTTCTTC.

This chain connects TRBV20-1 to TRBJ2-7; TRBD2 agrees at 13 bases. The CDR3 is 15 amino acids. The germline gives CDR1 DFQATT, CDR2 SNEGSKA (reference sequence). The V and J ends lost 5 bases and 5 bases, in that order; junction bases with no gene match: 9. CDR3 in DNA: TGCAGTGCTTGGGGGGGGACTAGCGGGACCGACGAGCAGTACTTC. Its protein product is CSAWGGTSGTDEQYF.

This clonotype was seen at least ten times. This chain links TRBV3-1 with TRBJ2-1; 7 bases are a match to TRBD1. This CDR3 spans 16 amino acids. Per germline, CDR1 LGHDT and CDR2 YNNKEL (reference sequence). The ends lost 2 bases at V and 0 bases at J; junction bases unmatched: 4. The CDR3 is CASSQHRGSSYNEQFF. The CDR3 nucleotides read TGTGCCAGCAGCCAACACAGGGGTAGCTCCTACAATGAGCAGTTCTTC.

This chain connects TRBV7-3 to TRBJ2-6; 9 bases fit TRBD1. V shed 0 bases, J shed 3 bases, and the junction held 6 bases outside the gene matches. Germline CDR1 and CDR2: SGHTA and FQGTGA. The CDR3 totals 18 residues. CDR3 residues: CASSLTGTGIYGANVLTF. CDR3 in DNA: TGTGCCAGCAGCTTAACGGGGACAGGGATCTATGGGGCCAACGTCCTGACTTTC.